The 17 T cell receptor beta chains listed next were all sequenced from one sample in a study of cytomegalovirus exposure and HLA in healthy donors (dated by TCRdb to 2016 to 2017). The method was the immunoSEQ multiplex PCR assay. For the multiplex PCR, a mixture combining 60 forward primers for TCR Vbeta segments and 13 reverse primers for TCR Jbeta segments was used. TCRdb took this table from immuneACCESS and kept in-frame rearrangements with V and J called. Such tables lack part of the clones; where checked against another copy, unresolved V genes explain under half of the gap, and the rest is unexplained. The sample contains about 160,000 clones, 77% of them found a single time. Clones ranked in the top ten supply approximately 1.6% of the sample. Input material: PBMCs. Receptors were obtained from a woman aged 25 to 39 in good health and CMV-seronegative.

In this sample, this clone turned up a few times. This sequence joins TRBV6-1 and TRBJ2-2; TRBD2 matches 9 bases. Germline CDR1 is MNHNS and CDR2 is SASEGT. The trim removed 4 bases at V and 6 bases at J, leaving 6 bases unmatched. The CDR3 spans 15 residues. The chain's CDR3 is CASSVEGGGAGELFF. The CDR3 nucleotides read TGTGCCAGCAGTGTGGAGGGCGGGGGGGCCGGGGAGCTGTTTTTT.

This rearrangement joins TRBV29-1 to TRBJ2-7; 8 bases agree with TRBD2. V was pared by 4 bases and J by 3 bases, with 5 bases of the junction left unmatched. The CDR3 is 13 amino acids. In germline, CDR1 is SQVTM, CDR2 ANQGSEA. CDR3 DNA sequence: TGCAGCGTTGGTAGCGGGGAACACTACGAGCAGTACTTC. Translating it yields CSVGSGEHYEQYF.

J is TRBJ2-7 and V is TRBV5-1, with D tentatively TRBD2 (6 bases). V shed 4 bases and J shed 0 bases, with 20 bases lying between them. Looked up from germline, CDR1 is SGHRS and CDR2 is YFSETQ. This CDR3 has 17 amino acids. The CDR3 is CASSLLSTSLSSYEQYF. The CDR3 DNA reads TGCGCCAGCAGCCTTCTCTCAACTAGCCTTAGCTCCTACGAGCAGTACTTC.

The chain is built from TRBV19 and TRBJ2-1; TRBD2 matches at 12 bases. The CDR3 has 16 amino acids. Germline values: CDR1 LNHDA, CDR2 SQIVND (reference sequence). V gave up 3 bases and J gave up 8 bases; unmatched junction bases: 8. The CDR3 sequence is CASSISLAGGVHEQFF. Here the CDR3 DNA reads TGTGCCAGTAGTATTTCCCTAGCGGGAGGGGTCCATGAGCAGTTCTTC.

This clone turned up a few times. The gene calls are TRBV27 and TRBJ2-1, with TRBD2 identical over 10 bases. J gave up 7 bases and V 3 bases, and 6 bases lay outside the gene matches. CDR1 is MNHEY and CDR2 is SMNVEV in the germline V gene (reference sequence). This CDR3 is 15 amino acids long. The CDR3 sequence: CASSFESGGANEQFF. DNA of the CDR3: TGTGCCAGCAGTTTCGAGAGCGGGGGGGCAAATGAGCAGTTCTTC.

This chain connects TRBV28 to TRBJ2-7; D is perhaps TRBD1 (6 bases). The CDR3 consists of 17 residues. CDR1 and CDR2 from the germline V gene are MDHEN and SYDVKM. Trimming took 2 bases from V and 2 from J, leaving 19 bases between them. The CDR3 DNA reads as TGTGCCAGCAGTTTAAACTTGGACAGCCAGTTTACCTACGAGCAGTACTTC. Translated, it gives CASSLNLDSQFTYEQYF.

This chain joins TRBV5-6 and TRBJ2-1; TRBD2 matches 14 bases. The CDR3 has 16 amino acids. The ends lost 0 bases at V and 4 bases at J; junction bases unmatched: 0. Per germline, CDR1 SGHDT and CDR2 YYEEEE. The CDR3 region has the DNA TGTGCCAGCAGCTTGGGGACTAGCGGGAGGTACAATGAGCAGTTCTTC. It is translated as CASSLGTSGRYNEQFF. The full variable domain, in which reference TRBV5-6 and TRBJ2-1 provide the parts outside the CDR3, is DAGVTQSPTHLIKTRGQQVTLRCSPKSGHDTVSWYQQALGQGPQFIFQYYEEEERQRGNFPDRFSGHQFPNYSSELNVNALLLGDSALYLCASSLGTSGRYNEQFFGPGTRLTVL.

This clone was seen a single time. The rearrangement joins TRBV27 to TRBJ2-7, with 9 bases matching TRBD1. CDR1 and CDR2 from the germline V gene are MNHEY and SMNVEV (reference sequence). V was pared by 3 bases and J by 7 bases, with 10 bases of the junction left unmatched. The CDR3 length is 15 residues. Here the CDR3 reads CASSFLRDRDGEQYF. The CDR3 bases are TGTGCCAGCAGTTTCTTGCGGGACAGGGACGGGGAGCAGTACTTC.

This clone was seen a single time. The CDR3 DNA reads as TGTGCCAGCAGTGGTCGAGGGCGCCGAAATCAGCCCCAGCATTTT. This sequence encodes CASSGRGRRNQPQHF. This chain joins TRBV2 and TRBJ1-5; D gene uncertain. Germline CDR1 and CDR2: SNHLY and FYNNEI. V was cut by 4 bases and J by 4 bases, with 14 bases left in between. The CDR3 sequence is 15 residues long.

The CDR3 region has the DNA TGTGCCAGCAGCTTGGGCCAGGGGGTAAAGTCGGAAGCTTTCTTT. It codes for CASSLGQGVKSEAFF. The chain employs TRBV11-1 and TRBJ1-1; 7 positions match TRBD1. The V and J ends lost 3 bases and 8 bases, in that order; junction bases with no gene match: 12. CDR3 size: 15 residues. CDR1 and CDR2 from the germline V gene are SGHAT and FQDESV (reference sequence).

The chain couples TRBV5-1 to TRBJ1-2; D uncertain. Germline CDR1 SGHRS, CDR2 YFSETQ. V lost 1 base and J lost 6, with 16 bases in between. This CDR3 spans 15 amino acids. The CDR3 protein is CASSLLATAGHGYTF. In DNA form, the CDR3 reads TGCGCCAGCAGCTTGTTGGCCACAGCGGGCCATGGCTACACCTTC.

The chain recombines TRBV7-8 with TRBJ2-7; D is possibly TRBD2 (6 bases). V was clipped by 3 bases and J by 3 bases, with 12 bases between them. The CDR3 is 14 residues long. Per germline, CDR1 SGHVS and CDR2 FQNEAQ. This CDR3 reads CASSLRDSVYEQYF. Here the CDR3 DNA reads TGTGCCAGCAGCTTGCGGGACTCTGTCTACGAGCAGTACTTC.

Only one count was recorded for this clone. This chain uses TRBV29-1 with TRBJ2-7, with 12 bases aligning to TRBD1. The germline V gene encodes CDR1 SQVTM and CDR2 ANQGSEA. This CDR3 spans 13 amino acids. V was clipped by 7 bases and J by 5 bases; unmatched bases: 6. Written as DNA, the CDR3 is TGCAGCGCGGGACAGGGGGCCGCCCACGAGCAGTACTTC. Amino acid sequence: CSAGQGAAHEQYF.

This clone showed up just a few times. J is TRBJ2-7 and V is TRBV4-1; TRBD1 matches at 7 bases. From germline, CDR1 is MGHRA and CDR2 YSYEKL. Trimming cost V 0 bases and J 1 base; bases outside gene matches: 3. The CDR3 is 15 amino acids. CDR3 nucleotides: TGCGCCAGCAGCCAAGATGGCAGGGGGTCCTACGAGCAGTACTTC. This sequence encodes CASSQDGRGSYEQYF.

As concerns this clone: At the DNA level, this CDR3 is encoded by other sequences in the same sample as well. The chain is built from TRBV10-3 and TRBJ1-2; TRBD1 matches at 10 bases. This CDR3 is built from 13 residues. Germline V gives CDR1 ENHRY, CDR2 SYGVKD. Losses at the gene ends were 7 bases for V and 6 bases for J; bases not matched to a gene: 5. The CDR3 sequence is CAIMGTGVDGYTF. DNA for the CDR3: TGTGCCATCATGGGGACAGGGGTTGATGGCTACACCTTC.

This chain joins TRBV6-5 and TRBJ1-1; no definite D call. Germline loops: CDR1 MNHEY, CDR2 SVGAGI. V gave up 2 bases and J gave up 5 bases, with 6 bases separating them. CDR3 length: 12 amino acids. The CDR3: CASSYEGTEAFF. The CDR3 nucleotides read TGTGCCAGCAGTTACGAGGGTACTGAAGCTTTCTTT.

This clone was recorded many times. The chain links TRBV9 to TRBJ2-1, with D perhaps TRBD1 (7 bases). This CDR3 has 13 amino acids. Per the germline V gene, CDR1 is SGDLS and CDR2 is YYNGEE. Trimming left V 6 bases short and J 7 bases short, with 14 bases between. This chain's CDR3 is CASNSRGRNEQFF. In DNA form, the CDR3 reads TGTGCCAGCAACAGCAGGGGGAGGAATGAGCAGTTCTTC.